This TCR beta chain was documented in a study of CD8 T cells in Susac syndrome. The authors reverse transcribed roughly 0.5 to 1 ug RNA with random hexamers. Multiplex immunoSEQ PCR targeted 54 Vbeta and 13 Jbeta TCR beta segments. TCRdb processed the immunoSEQ multiplex PCR reads anew with MiXCR; each CDR3 protein has one entry. The repertoire includes approximately 300,000 distinct CDR3 sequences, 70% to 90% of them detected once, and 0.2% to 0.25% sits in the top ten. TCR beta sequencing was performed on blood CD8+ and CD4+ T cells. The authors negatively isolated CD8+ and CD4+ T cells and FACS-enriched TEMRA cells. Sequenced input: CD8+ T cells from PBMCs. The source is a human donor with multiple sclerosis.

CDR3 loop: CASSQQEGSDTQYF. The CDR3 bases are TGTGCCAGCAGTCAGCAGGAGGGAAGCGATACGCAGTATTTT. V and J are TRBV6-2 or TRBV6-3 and TRBJ2-3; D might be TRBD2 (6 bases). Germline-derived CDR1 and CDR2 are MNHEY and SVGEGT. V shed 5 bases and J shed 6 bases, with 15 bases lying between them. This CDR3 is built from 14 residues.